The present entry profiles one T cell receptor (beta chain) with its context. The data derive from a study of blood T cell repertoires in COVID-19. With 0 bases removed from V and 5 bases from J, the gap between germline ends came to 13 bases. The CDR3 is made up of 14 amino acids. Germline V lookup: CDR1 SQVTM, CDR2 ANQGSEA. Clones were sequenced by immunoSEQ multiplex PCR, and TCRdb holds only the in-frame ones, with some missing. The table records about 210,000 clones, about 81% of them present only once. Sequenced input: PBMCs or T cells enriched from blood (not recorded which). The TCR sequence derives from a man between 35 and 55 years old who had recovered from COVID-19. J is TRBJ1-2 and V is TRBV29-1; D possibly corresponds to TRBD1 (6 bases). The CDR3 nucleotides are TGCAGCGTTGAAGACGGCGGGGGGCGGTATGGCTACACCTTC. Its protein product is CSVEDGGGRYGYTF. Drawing the rest from reference TRBV29-1 and TRBJ1-2, the complete variable domain is SAVISQKPSRDICQRGTSLTIQCQVDSQVTMMFWYRQQPGQSLTLIATANQGSEATYESGFVIDKFPISRPNLTFSTLTVSNMSPEDSSIYLCSVEDGGGRYGYTFGSGTRLTVV.